The sequence of this T cell receptor beta chain was determined in a study of long-term antiretroviral therapy in people with HIV. CDR1 is SGHRS, CDR2 YFSETQ, per germline. The CDR3 consists of 15 residues. Losses at the gene ends were 4 bases for V and 6 bases for J; bases not matched to a gene: 8. Concerning this clone itself: Its antigen is undetermined.

Study findings and constraints: Repertoires with HIV possessed tighter CDR3 length spans than those of controls. Diversity went up after ART and still fell short of transplant donor controls. The ART regimens used between about 2004 and 2017 may be less effective than current ones.

Sequencing used immunoSEQ v3.0 at survey level. Sequencing aimed to cover about 40,000-55,000 T-cell genomes per sample. Repertoires were generated with immunoSEQ multiplex PCR, while TCRdb's copy carries only in-frame clones and drops some. The sample holds approximately 6,500 clones, 80% to 90% seen once. V and J are TRBV5-1 and TRBJ2-7, with 12 nucleotides matching TRBD2. The sequence was obtained from a woman between 50 and 59 years old with HIV. The sample was unsorted PBMCs, taken 3.7 years after starting antiretroviral therapy. This CDR3 reads CASSLSRLAGVEQYF. The DNA of the CDR3 is TGCGCCAGCAGCCTCTCTAGACTAGCGGGAGTCGAGCAGTACTTC.